This TCR beta chain was observed in a study of T cells in Graves' hyperthyroidism and ophthalmopathy (dated 2019 in TCRdb). The study in broad terms: Peripheral blood was sampled at the time of initial diagnosis, prior to any treatment. The roughly 100 discovery patients were randomly divided into training and test sets at a 7:3 ratio. Prospective prediction of ophthalmopathy was tested in an independent validation cohort consisting of roughly 19 hyperthyroidism patients and about 17 patients who later progressed to ophthalmopathy. In addition, the study compared T-cell repertoires in thyroid tissue and in blood from roughly 6 Graves' hyperthyroidism patients. The paper describes TCR Vbeta CDR3 sequencing of around 140 peripheral blood samples, made up of fewer than 50 ophthalmopathy patients, roughly 80 hyperthyroidism patients and 17 progressor patients. Once sampling was done, hyperthyroidism patients were given methimazole at a starting dose of 30 mg daily, whereas ophthalmopathy patients were given high-dose intravenous methylprednisolone. A discovery cohort of 95 to 100 patients, about 40 with Graves' ophthalmopathy and fewer than 65 with stable Graves' hyperthyroidism, was used to find distinguishing TCR V-J signatures.

Taken from cysteine to phenylalanine, the CDR3 has 15 residues. This entry keeps only the CDR3 DNA: 45 bases, framed from base 1. Trimmed from V: 3 bases; trimmed from J: 5 bases; junction bases lacking a gene match: 7. Study-wide conclusions, independent of this receptor: In validation, the model predicted progression to ophthalmopathy a median of roughly 6.2 months before onset, with roughly 70% sensitivity and 72.22% specificity. No statistical method was used to set the sample size in advance, and investigators knew the group allocation. A 13 V-J signature model separated ophthalmopathy from stable hyperthyroidism, with roughly 88% sensitivity and 81% to 83% specificity in cross-validation and 80%/75% in testing. Most expanded thyroid clonotypes (frequency above 0.001) were also detected in blood, suggesting blood repertoires may reflect thyroid immune responses.

In the ophthalmopathy patients, disease was moderately to severely active, with a Clinical Activity Score of 3 or more, a NOSPECS grade of 4 or more, and a duration of less than 3 months. Exclusion was applied to patients with uncontrolled infections, other autoimmune diseases, pregnancy or lactation. Diagnoses were established on the basis of clinical symptoms, serum thyroxine and TRAb, thyroid ultrasound, and orbital computed tomography. PBMCs were separated from 10 ml of fresh peripheral blood using Ficoll-Paque density gradient centrifugation. Total RNA was extracted with Trizol reagent, and quality was checked on an Agilent 2100 Bioanalyzer. The TCR beta CDR3 regions were amplified from the RNA transcripts. The TCR CDR3 was subjected to a first round of RT-PCR using the HTBI primer set and the Qiagen OneStep RT-PCR kit. Libraries were constructed in a second round of multiplex PCR, after which size selection and purification were performed. The libraries were sequenced on an Illumina HiSeq2000 using paired-end 100 bp reads. As for the original processing: Raw data were processed with SOAPnuke, discarding reads with adapters, uncalled bases, mean Phred below 15, or no exact constant-primer or identifier match. COPE v1.2.5 was used to merge the high-quality paired reads, and each unique nucleotide sequence was defined as a clonotype. Clonotypes were aligned to IMGT TRBV, TRBD and TRBJ reference segments using MiTCR v1.1. The analysis was restricted to V-J combinations with a frequency above 0.0001, which together covered roughly 99% of the repertoires. The TCS score was defined as F50 (clonal expansion) divided by E x V (chaos), with BLOSUM62-based TCRdist calculated between CDR3 peptides within each V-J. Welch's t-statistics and random forest reduced around 550 V-J features to roughly 13, which were used in a naive Bayes classifier (R e1071). TCRdb applied fastp at Q25 and MiXCR to the public reads, then kept only in-frame beta chains. Each record represents a unique CDR3 protein, reported with the most common genes and DNA among its rows. For this entry, the V and J calls and clone size follow TCRdb and not the study's own pipeline. The sample yields 660,000 or so distinct CDR3 sequences; roughly 20% were counted once. Around a third of the sample comes from the top ten.

This clonotype was seen repeatedly, ten times or more. The specificity of this receptor is unknown. No quality values exist for individual bases; no much larger clone is one base distant. Sequencing was done on a sample of blood. The TCR was taken from a man younger than 45 with Graves' ophthalmopathy. The chain couples TRBV12-3 or TRBV12-4 to TRBJ2-5; TRBD2 fits 9 bases in the junction. The sequenced DNA: TGTGCCAGCAGTTTGGGGACTAGCCAGAAGGAGACCCAGTACTTC. It translates as CASSLGTSQKETQYF.